This T cell receptor (beta chain) originates from a study of shared clonotypes between healthy human individuals. Study at large: Three plates each covered CD4 naive and memory; CD8 naive two, CD8 memory one.

The CDR3 length is 16 residues. Looked up from germline, CDR1 is SGHRS and CDR2 is YFSETQ. The trim removed 0 bases at V and 0 bases at J, leaving 3 bases unmatched. This clone was counted many times. Some clones are missing from TCRdb's copy, which holds only in-frame ones; the method was immunoSEQ multiplex PCR. The sample contains approximately 700,000 clones, approximately 73% of which appear only once. Source material: memory CD4+ T cells sorted from blood. Subset described: CD45RA-negative fraction. This clonotype originated in a woman in her 30s in good health. The V gene is TRBV5-1, the J gene TRBJ2-7, with 10 bases fitting TRBD2. The CDR3 DNA reads TGCGCCAGCAGCTTGGGGACTAGCGGACCCTCCTACGAGCAGTACTTC. Its protein product is CASSLGTSGPSYEQYF.